This is a list of T cell receptor beta chains from one sample in a study of early T cells in non-severe SARS-CoV-2 infection. TCRdb reprocessed the 5' RACE reads with MiXCR, giving one entry per CDR3 protein. This table holds more than 55,000 distinct CDR3 sequences, about an eighth found once. Sequencing input: whole blood. The receptors were sampled from an adult who was a healthcare worker with PCR-confirmed SARS-CoV-2 infection or an uninfected control (not recorded which). CDR3s include the opening cysteine and the closing phenylalanine or tryptophan. Each record gives: D gene, J gene, V gene, clone size, CDR3 DNA, CDR3 protein. The D gene is left open where the match is weak. Clone size appears in some rows only: once, few, many, or a class for an expanded clone.

d_call: -
j_call: TRBJ2-7
v_call: TRBV7-8
clone_size: many
cdr3_nt: TGTGCCAGCAGCTTAGCCGTAAGCTCCTACGAGCAGTACTTC
cdr3_aa: CASSLAVSSYEQYF

d_call: -
j_call: TRBJ2-3
v_call: TRBV11-2
clone_size: few
cdr3_nt: TGTGCCAGCAGCCTACAGGGAGGATTTTCCACAGATACGCAGTATTTT
cdr3_aa: CASSLQGGFSTDTQYF

d_call: TRBD2
j_call: TRBJ2-7
v_call: TRBV2
clone_size: many
cdr3_nt: TGTGCCAGCAGGAAGGGGCTAGCGGGGGTGCTCTACGAGCAGTACTTC
cdr3_aa: CASRKGLAGVLYEQYF

d_call: TRBD2
j_call: TRBJ2-2
v_call: TRBV10-2
clone_size: -
cdr3_nt: TGCGCCAGCAGTCCTAGCGGGGGTCCCCTGAACACCGGGGAGCTGTTTTTT
cdr3_aa: CASSPSGGPLNTGELFF

d_call: -
j_call: TRBJ2-2
v_call: TRBV15
clone_size: many
cdr3_nt: TGTGCCACCAGCAGAGATCCAAGGGTCACCGGGGAGCTGTTTTTT
cdr3_aa: CATSRDPRVTGELFF

d_call: -
j_call: TRBJ1-5
v_call: TRBV20-1
clone_size: -
cdr3_nt: TGCAGTGCTAGTTCGGAGAATAGCAATCAGCCCCAGCATTTT
cdr3_aa: CSASSENSNQPQHF

d_call: -
j_call: TRBJ1-2
v_call: TRBV9
clone_size: -
cdr3_nt: TGTGCCAGCAGCGTAGCCCAGGGCTATGGCTACACCTTC
cdr3_aa: CASSVAQGYGYTF

d_call: -
j_call: TRBJ1-1
v_call: TRBV4-3
clone_size: -
cdr3_nt: TGCGCCAGCAGCCAAGTGGGGGGAGAATTGAACACTGAAGTTTTCTTT
cdr3_aa: CASSQVGGELNTEVFF

d_call: -
j_call: TRBJ1-1
v_call: TRBV20-1
clone_size: -
cdr3_nt: TGCAGTGCTAGAAGGTCGAACACTGAAGCTTTCTTT
cdr3_aa: CSARRSNTEAFF

d_call: -
j_call: TRBJ1-1
v_call: TRBV29-1
clone_size: few
cdr3_nt: TGCAGCGCTGATGAAGCTTTCTTT
cdr3_aa: CSADEAFF

d_call: TRBD2
j_call: TRBJ2-6
v_call: TRBV2
clone_size: many
cdr3_nt: TGTGCCAGCACGGGGGGAGCTGGGGCCAACGTCCTGACTTTC
cdr3_aa: CASTGGAGANVLTF

d_call: -
j_call: TRBJ2-7
v_call: TRBV12-3/TRBV12-4
clone_size: few
cdr3_nt: TGTGCCAGCAGTTTAGAAGGATACGAGCAGTACTTC
cdr3_aa: CASSLEGYEQYF

d_call: -
j_call: TRBJ2-2
v_call: TRBV29-1
clone_size: -
cdr3_nt: TGCAGCGCCTCAGGGAACACCGGGGAGCTGTTTTTT
cdr3_aa: CSASGNTGELFF

d_call: -
j_call: TRBJ1-2
v_call: TRBV18
clone_size: -
cdr3_nt: TGTGCCAGCTCACCAGAGGCGAAATTGGCTAACTATGGCTACACCTTC
cdr3_aa: CASSPEAKLANYGYTF

d_call: TRBD2
j_call: TRBJ2-7
v_call: TRBV19
clone_size: few
cdr3_nt: TGTGCCAGTAGTATAGGACTAGCGGCCGACCTCTACGAGCAGTACTTC
cdr3_aa: CASSIGLAADLYEQYF

d_call: TRBD2
j_call: TRBJ2-7
v_call: TRBV28
clone_size: many
cdr3_nt: TGTGCCAGCAGTTTCCCCGGGGGGGGAGCGGGGGCGTACGAGCAGTACTTC
cdr3_aa: CASSFPGGGAGAYEQYF

d_call: -
j_call: TRBJ1-1
v_call: TRBV13
clone_size: many
cdr3_nt: TGTGCCAGCAAGGAGGGGACAACTGAAGCTTTCTTT
cdr3_aa: CASKEGTTEAFF

d_call: TRBD1
j_call: TRBJ2-7
v_call: TRBV19
clone_size: -
cdr3_nt: TGTGCCAGTAGAGGGACAGGGGGCCTGCGCGAGCAGTACTTC
cdr3_aa: CASRGTGGLREQYF

d_call: -
j_call: TRBJ2-5
v_call: TRBV5-1
clone_size: few
cdr3_nt: TGCGCCAGCAGCCCGGGACGCCCCGGGAGAGAGACCCAGTACTTC
cdr3_aa: CASSPGRPGRETQYF

d_call: TRBD2
j_call: TRBJ2-3
v_call: TRBV19
clone_size: few
cdr3_nt: TGTGCCAGTAGTCGCGGGGGGGGATCTACAGATACGCAGTATTTT
cdr3_aa: CASSRGGGSTDTQYF

d_call: -
j_call: TRBJ2-1
v_call: TRBV12-3/TRBV12-4
clone_size: -
cdr3_nt: TGTGCCAGCAGTTTAGTGGGGGGCAATGAGCAGTTCTTC
cdr3_aa: CASSLVGGNEQFF

d_call: -
j_call: TRBJ1-6
v_call: TRBV6-1
clone_size: few
cdr3_nt: TGTGCCAGCAGCCGGGACTCCGAAAATTCACCCCTCCACTTT
cdr3_aa: CASSRDSENSPLHF

d_call: -
j_call: TRBJ2-7
v_call: TRBV4-3
clone_size: many
cdr3_nt: TGCGCCAGCAGCCAAGAACTGGGGGCGACTTACGGGCAGTACTTC
cdr3_aa: CASSQELGATYGQYF

d_call: -
j_call: TRBJ1-2
v_call: TRBV29-1
clone_size: -
cdr3_nt: TGCAGCGTTGATTGGGTAGGGAGAAACTATGGCTACACCTTC
cdr3_aa: CSVDWVGRNYGYTF

d_call: -
j_call: TRBJ2-7
v_call: TRBV20-1
clone_size: few
cdr3_nt: TGCAGTGCTAGACCTGGCCCTTACGAGCAGTACTTC
cdr3_aa: CSARPGPYEQYF

d_call: TRBD2
j_call: TRBJ2-1
v_call: TRBV19
clone_size: many
cdr3_nt: TGTGCCAGTAGCCACTTACTAGCGGAGCAGTTCTTC
cdr3_aa: CASSHLLAEQFF

d_call: TRBD2
j_call: TRBJ2-1
v_call: TRBV3-1
clone_size: many
cdr3_nt: TGTGCCAGCAGCCAAGATGGGCGGGGGGGTTACAATGAGCAGTTCTTC
cdr3_aa: CASSQDGRGGYNEQFF

d_call: TRBD2
j_call: TRBJ2-1
v_call: TRBV20-1
clone_size: many
cdr3_nt: TGCAGTGCGAGGGGACTAGCGAGTAGCAGTGAGCAGTTCTTC
cdr3_aa: CSARGLASSSEQFF